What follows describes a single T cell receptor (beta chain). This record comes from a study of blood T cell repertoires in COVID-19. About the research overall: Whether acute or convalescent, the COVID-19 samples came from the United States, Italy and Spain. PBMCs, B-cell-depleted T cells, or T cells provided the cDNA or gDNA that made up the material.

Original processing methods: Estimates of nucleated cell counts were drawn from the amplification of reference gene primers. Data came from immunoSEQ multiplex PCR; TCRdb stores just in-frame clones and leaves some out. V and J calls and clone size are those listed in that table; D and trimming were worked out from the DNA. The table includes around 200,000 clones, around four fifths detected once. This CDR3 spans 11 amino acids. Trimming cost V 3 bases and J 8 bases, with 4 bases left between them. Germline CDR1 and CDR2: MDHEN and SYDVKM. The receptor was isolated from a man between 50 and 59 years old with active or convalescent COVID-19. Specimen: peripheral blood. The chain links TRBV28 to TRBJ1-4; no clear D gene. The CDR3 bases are TGTGCCAGCAGTTTTAAAGAAAAACTGTTTTTT. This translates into CASSFKEKLFF.